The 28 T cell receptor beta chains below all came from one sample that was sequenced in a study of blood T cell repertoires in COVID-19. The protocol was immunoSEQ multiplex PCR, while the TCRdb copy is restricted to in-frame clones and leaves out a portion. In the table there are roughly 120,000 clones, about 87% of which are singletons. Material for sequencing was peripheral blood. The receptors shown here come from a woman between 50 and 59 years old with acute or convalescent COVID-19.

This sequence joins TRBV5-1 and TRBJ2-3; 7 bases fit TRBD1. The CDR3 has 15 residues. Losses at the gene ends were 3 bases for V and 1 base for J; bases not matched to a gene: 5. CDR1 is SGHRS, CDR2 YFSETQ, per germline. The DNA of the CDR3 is TGCGCCAGCAGCTATGGACAGGTCGGCACAGATACGCAGTATTTT. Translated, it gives CASSYGQVGTDTQYF.

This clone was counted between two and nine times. CDR3 in amino acids: CASSIRDSLLYYGYTF. CDR3 coding DNA: TGTGCCAGTAGTATCCGGGACAGCCTCCTATACTATGGCTACACCTTC. The chain is built from TRBV19 and TRBJ1-2; 7 bases map to TRBD1. The CDR3 spans 16 residues. Looked up from germline, CDR1 is LNHDA and CDR2 is SQIVND (reference sequence). With V trimmed by 3 bases and J by 3 bases, 10 bases remained unmatched.

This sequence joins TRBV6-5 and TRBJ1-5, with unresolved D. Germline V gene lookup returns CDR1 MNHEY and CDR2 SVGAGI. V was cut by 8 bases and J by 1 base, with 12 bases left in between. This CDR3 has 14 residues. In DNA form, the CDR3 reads TGTGCCAGCCTGATCAGTCAGAGCAATCAGCCCCAGCATTTT. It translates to CASLISQSNQPQHF.

The DNA of the CDR3 is TGCGCCAGCAGTCAATCGGCCGGGACAGGGTATGAGACTGAAGCTTTCTTT. It encodes CASSQSAGTGYETEAFF. The chain has TRBV23-1 and TRBJ1-1; 9 nucleotides agree with TRBD1. TRBV23-1 is marked as an open reading frame, function uncertain. The CDR3 totals 17 residues. The V and J ends lost 0 bases and 5 bases, in that order; junction bases with no gene match: 10.

The CDR3 DNA follows: TGTGCCAGCAGTTCCCGCGGACAGGGACGGCTCGAGCAGTACTTC. It encodes CASSSRGQGRLEQYF. The chain combines TRBV27 with TRBJ2-7, with 8 bases matching TRBD1. Trimming took 4 bases from V and 6 from J; bases not matched to a gene: 11. This CDR3 is built from 15 residues. In germline, CDR1 is MNHEY, CDR2 SMNVEV (reference sequence).

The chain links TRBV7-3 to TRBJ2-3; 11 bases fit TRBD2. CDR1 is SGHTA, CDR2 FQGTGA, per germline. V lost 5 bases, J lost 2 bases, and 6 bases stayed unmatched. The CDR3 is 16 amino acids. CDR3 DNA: TGTGCCAGCAGCCCGGGACTAGCGGCTTACACAGATACGCAGTATTTT. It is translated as CASSPGLAAYTDTQYF.

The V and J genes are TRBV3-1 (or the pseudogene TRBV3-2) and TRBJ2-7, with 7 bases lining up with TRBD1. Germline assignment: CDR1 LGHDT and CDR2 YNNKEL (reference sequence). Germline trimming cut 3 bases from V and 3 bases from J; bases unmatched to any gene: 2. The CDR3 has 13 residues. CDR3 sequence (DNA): TGTGCCAGCAGCCAGACAGGGTTCTACGAGCAGTACTTC. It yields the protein CASSQTGFYEQYF.

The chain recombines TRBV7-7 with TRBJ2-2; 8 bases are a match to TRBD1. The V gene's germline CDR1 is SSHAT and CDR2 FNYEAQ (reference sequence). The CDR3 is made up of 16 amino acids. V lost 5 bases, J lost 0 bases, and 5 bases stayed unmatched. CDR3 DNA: TGTGCCAGCAGCGCAGACAGGGGACCGAACACCGGGGAGCTGTTTTTT. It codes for CASSADRGPNTGELFF.

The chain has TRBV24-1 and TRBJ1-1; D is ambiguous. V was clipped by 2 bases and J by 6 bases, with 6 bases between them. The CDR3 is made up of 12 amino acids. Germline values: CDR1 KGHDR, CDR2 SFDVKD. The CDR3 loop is CATSDYRSEAFF. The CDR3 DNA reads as TGTGCCACCAGTGATTACAGATCTGAAGCTTTCTTT.

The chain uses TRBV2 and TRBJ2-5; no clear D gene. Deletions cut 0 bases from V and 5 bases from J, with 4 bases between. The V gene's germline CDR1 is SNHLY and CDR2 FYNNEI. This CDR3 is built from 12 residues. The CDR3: CASSEARETQYF. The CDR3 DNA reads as TGTGCCAGCAGTGAAGCGCGGGAGACCCAGTACTTC.

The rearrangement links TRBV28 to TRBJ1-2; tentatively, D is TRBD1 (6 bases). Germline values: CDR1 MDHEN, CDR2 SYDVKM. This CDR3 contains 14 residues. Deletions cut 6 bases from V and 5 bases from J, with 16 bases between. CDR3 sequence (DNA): TGTGCCAGCAGGCCCCCTGGACAGTTATATGGCTACACCTTC. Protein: CASRPPGQLYGYTF.

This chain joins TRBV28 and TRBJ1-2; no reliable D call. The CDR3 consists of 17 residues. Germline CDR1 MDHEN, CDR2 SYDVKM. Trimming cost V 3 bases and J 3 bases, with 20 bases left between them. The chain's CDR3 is CASSFKQITLGYYGYTF. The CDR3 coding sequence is TGTGCCAGCAGTTTTAAACAGATAACATTAGGATACTATGGCTACACCTTC.

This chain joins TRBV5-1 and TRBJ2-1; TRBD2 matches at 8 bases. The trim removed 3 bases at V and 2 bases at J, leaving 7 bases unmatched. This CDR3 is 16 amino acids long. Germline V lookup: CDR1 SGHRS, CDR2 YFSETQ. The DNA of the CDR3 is TGCGCCAGCAGCTACCTCTCCGGGGGGGCCTACAATGAGCAGTTCTTC. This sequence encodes CASSYLSGGAYNEQFF.

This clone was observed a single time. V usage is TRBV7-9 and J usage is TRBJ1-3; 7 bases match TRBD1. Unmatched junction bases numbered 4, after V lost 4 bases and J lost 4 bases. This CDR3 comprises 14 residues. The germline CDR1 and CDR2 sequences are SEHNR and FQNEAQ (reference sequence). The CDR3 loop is CASSYRGLGNTIYF. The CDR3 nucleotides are TGTGCCAGCAGCTACAGGGGCCTAGGAAACACCATATATTTT.

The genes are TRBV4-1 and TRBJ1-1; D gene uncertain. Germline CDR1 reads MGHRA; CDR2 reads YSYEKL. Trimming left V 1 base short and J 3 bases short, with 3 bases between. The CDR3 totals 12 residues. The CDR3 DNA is TGCGCCAGCAGCCAAGCCGACACTGAAGCTTTCTTT. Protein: CASSQADTEAFF.

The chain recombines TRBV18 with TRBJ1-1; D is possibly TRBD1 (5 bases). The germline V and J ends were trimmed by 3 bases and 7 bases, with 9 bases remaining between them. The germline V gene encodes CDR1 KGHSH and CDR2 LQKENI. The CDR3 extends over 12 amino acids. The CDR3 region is CASSPRQLEAFF. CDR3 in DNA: TGTGCCAGCTCACCTCGACAGCTTGAAGCTTTCTTT. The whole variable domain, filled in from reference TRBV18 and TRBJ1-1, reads NAGVMQNPRHLVRRRGQEARLRCSPMKGHSHVYWYRQLPEEGLKFMVYLQKENIIDESGMPKERFSAEFPKEGPSILRIQQVVRGDSAAYFCASSPRQLEAFFGQGTRLTVV.

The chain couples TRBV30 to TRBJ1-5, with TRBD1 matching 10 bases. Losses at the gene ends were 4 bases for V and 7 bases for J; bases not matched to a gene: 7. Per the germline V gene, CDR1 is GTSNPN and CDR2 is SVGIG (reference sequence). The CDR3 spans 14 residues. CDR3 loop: CAWTPGQGLQPQHF. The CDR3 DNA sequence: TGTGCCTGGACACCGGGACAGGGGTTACAGCCCCAGCATTTT.

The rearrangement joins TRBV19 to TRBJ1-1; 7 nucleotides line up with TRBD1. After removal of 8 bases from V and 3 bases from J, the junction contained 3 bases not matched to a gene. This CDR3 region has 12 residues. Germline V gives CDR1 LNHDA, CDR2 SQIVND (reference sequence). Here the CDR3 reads CASGDRYTEAFF. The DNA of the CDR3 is TGTGCCAGTGGGGACAGATACACTGAAGCTTTCTTT.

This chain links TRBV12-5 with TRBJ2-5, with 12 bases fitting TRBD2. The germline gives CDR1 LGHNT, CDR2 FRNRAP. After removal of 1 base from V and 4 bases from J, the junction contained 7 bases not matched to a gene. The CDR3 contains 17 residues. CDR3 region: CASGLGSSGGAGETQYF. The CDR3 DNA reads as TGTGCTAGTGGTTTGGGTTCTAGCGGGGGGGCTGGAGAGACCCAGTACTTC.

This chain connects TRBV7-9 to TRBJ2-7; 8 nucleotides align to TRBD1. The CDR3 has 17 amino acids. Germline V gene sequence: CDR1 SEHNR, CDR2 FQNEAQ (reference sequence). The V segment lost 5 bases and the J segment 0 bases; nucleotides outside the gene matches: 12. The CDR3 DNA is TGTGCCAGCAGCCCCCGAAACCTCAGGGGGCTCTCCTACGAGCAGTACTTC. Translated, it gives CASSPRNLRGLSYEQYF.

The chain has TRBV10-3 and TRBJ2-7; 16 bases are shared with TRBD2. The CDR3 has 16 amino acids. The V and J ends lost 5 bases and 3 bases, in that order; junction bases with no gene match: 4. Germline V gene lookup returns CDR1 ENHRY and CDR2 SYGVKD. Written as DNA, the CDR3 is TGTGCCATCAGTATGGGACTAGCGGGGGGGCTCTACGAGCAGTACTTC. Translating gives CAISMGLAGGLYEQYF.

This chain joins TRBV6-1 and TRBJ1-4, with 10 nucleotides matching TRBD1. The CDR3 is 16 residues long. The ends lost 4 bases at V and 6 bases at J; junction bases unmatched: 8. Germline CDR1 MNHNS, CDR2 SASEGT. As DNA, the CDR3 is TGTGCCAGCAGTGGACAGGGGGCGGCGGGCCATGAAAAACTGTTTTTT. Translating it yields CASSGQGAAGHEKLFF.

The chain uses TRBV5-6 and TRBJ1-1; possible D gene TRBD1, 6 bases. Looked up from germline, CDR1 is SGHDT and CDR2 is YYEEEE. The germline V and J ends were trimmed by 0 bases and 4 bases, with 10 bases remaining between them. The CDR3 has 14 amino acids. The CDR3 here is CASSLGLQGTEAFF. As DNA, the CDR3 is TGTGCCAGCAGCTTGGGGTTACAGGGCACTGAAGCTTTCTTT.

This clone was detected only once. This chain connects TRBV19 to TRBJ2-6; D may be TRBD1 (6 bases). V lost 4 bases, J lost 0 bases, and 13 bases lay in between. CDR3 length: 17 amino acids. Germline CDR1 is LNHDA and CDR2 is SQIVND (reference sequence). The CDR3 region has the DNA TGTGCCAGTAGTAGGGGCGACAGGACCTCTGGGGCCAACGTCCTGACTTTC. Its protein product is CASSRGDRTSGANVLTF.

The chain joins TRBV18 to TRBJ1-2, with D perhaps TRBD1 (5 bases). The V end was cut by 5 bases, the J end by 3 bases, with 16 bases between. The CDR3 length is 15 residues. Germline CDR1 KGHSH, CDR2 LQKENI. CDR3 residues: CASSLYFSGDYGYTF. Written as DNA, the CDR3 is TGTGCCAGCTCATTATACTTTTCGGGGGACTATGGCTACACCTTC.

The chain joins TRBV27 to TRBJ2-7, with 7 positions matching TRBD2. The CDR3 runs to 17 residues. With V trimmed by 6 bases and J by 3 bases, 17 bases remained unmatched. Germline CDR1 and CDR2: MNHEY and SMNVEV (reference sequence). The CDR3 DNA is TGTGCCAGCAGCCGCCAAGGCCCGGGACTATCACGCTACGAGCAGTACTTC. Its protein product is CASSRQGPGLSRYEQYF.

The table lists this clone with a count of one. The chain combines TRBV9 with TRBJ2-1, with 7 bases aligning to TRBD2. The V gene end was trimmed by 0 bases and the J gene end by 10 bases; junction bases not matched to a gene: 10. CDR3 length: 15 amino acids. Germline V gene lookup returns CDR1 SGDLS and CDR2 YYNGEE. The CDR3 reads CASSVGVAGEREQFF. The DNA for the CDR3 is TGTGCCAGCAGCGTAGGGGTTGCGGGGGAAAGGGAGCAGTTCTTC.

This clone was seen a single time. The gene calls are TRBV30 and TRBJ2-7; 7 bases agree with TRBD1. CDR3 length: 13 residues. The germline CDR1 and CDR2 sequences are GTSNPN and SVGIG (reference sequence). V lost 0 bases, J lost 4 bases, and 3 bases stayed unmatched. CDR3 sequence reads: CAWSVGTAYEQYF. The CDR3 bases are TGTGCCTGGAGTGTAGGGACAGCGTACGAGCAGTACTTC.